This T cell receptor (beta chain) was identified in a study of T cells in Graves' hyperthyroidism and ophthalmopathy. Study outcomes and limitations: Blood also showed most of the thyroid clonotypes that were expanded above 0.001. Model-based prediction identified ophthalmopathy a median around 6.7 months prior to its onset.

It was 8 to 10 ml of fresh peripheral blood that supplied the PBMCs. This clonotype was observed at least ten times. Its antigen is as yet unknown. Amplified regions were TCR beta CDR3 sequences from RNA transcripts. Initially, a first-round RT-PCR of the TCR CDR3 employed the HTBI primer set. TCRdb re-analysed the multiplex PCR reads in MiXCR, keeping a single row per CDR3 protein. The table has about 410,000 distinct CDR3 sequences, roughly 14% seen once. The CDR3 is 13 amino acids. Germline CDR1 DFQATT, CDR2 SNEGSKA (reference sequence). The V and J ends lost 6 bases and 5 bases, in that order; junction bases with no gene match: 10.

Specimen: blood. The chain employs TRBV20-1 and TRBJ2-7; 7 nucleotides match TRBD2. This TCR came from a man aged 18 to 29 with Graves' ophthalmopathy. The CDR3 region is CSARGREDHEQYF. The CDR3 DNA reads TGCAGTGCGAGGGGTCGGGAGGATCACGAGCAGTACTTC.